This TCR beta chain was recovered during a study of blood T cell repertoires in COVID-19. Study in general: Material from acute and convalescent COVID-19 was sourced from the United States, Italy and Spain. PBMCs, B-cell-depleted T cells, or T cells provided the cDNA or gDNA that made up the material.

How the authors handled the data: By means of reference gene primer amplification, nucleated cell counts were estimated. The method was immunoSEQ multiplex PCR; TCRdb's version includes in-frame clones alone and lacks a portion of them. V and J calls and clone size follow that table, whereas D and trimming were derived from the DNA. Of roughly 250,000 clones listed, around 88% are singletons. This clone was detected only once. This CDR3 has 12 amino acids. Germline V CDR1 and CDR2: KGHSH, LQKENI. V lost 1 base to trimming and J lost 3 bases, with 3 bases between them. The age range of participants was about 18 to 100 years, with residence in fewer than 25 US areas.

The receptor comes from a woman in her thirties or forties with acute COVID-19. Sequenced sample: PBMCs or T cells enriched from blood (not recorded which). V gene TRBV18 combines with J gene TRBJ2-5; D gene unclear. Here the CDR3 DNA reads TGTGCCAGCTCACCACGAGAAGAGACCCAGTACTTC. Amino acid sequence: CASSPREETQYF.